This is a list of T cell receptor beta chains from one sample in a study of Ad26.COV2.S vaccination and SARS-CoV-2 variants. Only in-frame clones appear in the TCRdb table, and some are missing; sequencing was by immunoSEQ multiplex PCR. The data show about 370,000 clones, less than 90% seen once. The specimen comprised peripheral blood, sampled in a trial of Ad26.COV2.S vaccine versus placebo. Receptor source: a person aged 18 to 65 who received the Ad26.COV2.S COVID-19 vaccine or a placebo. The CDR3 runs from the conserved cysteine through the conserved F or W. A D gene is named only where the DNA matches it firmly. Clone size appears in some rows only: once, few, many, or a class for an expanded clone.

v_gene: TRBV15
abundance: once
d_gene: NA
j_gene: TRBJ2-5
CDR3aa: CATSRDQGEGTQYF
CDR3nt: TGTGCCACCAGCAGAGATCAGGGGGAGGGGACCCAGTACTTC

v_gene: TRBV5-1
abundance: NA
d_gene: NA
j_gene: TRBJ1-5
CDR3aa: CASSSGDRGNQPQHF
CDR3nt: TGCGCCAGCAGCTCAGGGGACCGGGGCAATCAGCCCCAGCATTTT

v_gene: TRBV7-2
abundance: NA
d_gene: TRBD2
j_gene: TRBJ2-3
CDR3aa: CASSYSGGASTDTQYF
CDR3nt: TGTGCCAGCAGCTACAGCGGGGGGGCGTCGACAGATACGCAGTATTTT

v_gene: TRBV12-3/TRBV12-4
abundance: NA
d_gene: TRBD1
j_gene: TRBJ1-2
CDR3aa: CASSSDRVYGYTF
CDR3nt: TGTGCCAGCAGCTCAGACAGGGTCTATGGCTACACCTTC

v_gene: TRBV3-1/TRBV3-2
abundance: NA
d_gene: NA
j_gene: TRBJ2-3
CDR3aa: CASSQNAEADTQYF
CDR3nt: TGTGCCAGCAGCCAAAATGCAGAAGCAGATACGCAGTATTTT

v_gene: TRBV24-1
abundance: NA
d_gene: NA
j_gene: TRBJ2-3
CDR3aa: CATSDPQGSTDTQYF
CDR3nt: TGTGCCACCAGTGATCCCCAAGGGAGCACAGATACGCAGTATTTT

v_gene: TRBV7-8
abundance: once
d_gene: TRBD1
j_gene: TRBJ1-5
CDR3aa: CASSPRRILGQGAFNQPQHF
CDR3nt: TGTGCCAGCAGCCCACGCCGGATTTTAGGACAGGGGGCCTTTAATCAGCCCCAGCATTTT

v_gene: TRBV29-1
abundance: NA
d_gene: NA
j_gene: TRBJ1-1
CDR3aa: CSVALTGRGTEAFF
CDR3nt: TGCAGCGTTGCCCTGACAGGTAGAGGCACTGAAGCTTTCTTT

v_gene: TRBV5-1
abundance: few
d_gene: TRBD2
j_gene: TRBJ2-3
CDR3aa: CASSEGTRSTDTQYF
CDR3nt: TGCGCCAGCTCCGAGGGGACTAGGAGCACAGATACGCAGTATTTT

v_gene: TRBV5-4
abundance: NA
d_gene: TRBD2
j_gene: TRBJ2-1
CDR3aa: CASSQPGTRVNEQFF
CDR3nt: TGTGCCAGCAGCCAGCCGGGGACTAGGGTCAATGAGCAGTTCTTC

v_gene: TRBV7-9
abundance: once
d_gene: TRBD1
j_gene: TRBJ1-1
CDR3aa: CASSFPDRAAEAFF
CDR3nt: TGTGCCAGCAGCTTCCCGGACAGGGCCGCTGAAGCTTTCTTT

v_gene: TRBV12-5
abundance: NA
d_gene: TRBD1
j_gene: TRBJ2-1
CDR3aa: CASGPLRDRDNEQFF
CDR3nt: TGTGCTAGTGGTCCCCTCCGGGACAGAGACAATGAGCAGTTCTTC

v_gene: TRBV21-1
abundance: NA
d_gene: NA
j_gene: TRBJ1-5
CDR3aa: CASSRTGDQPQHF
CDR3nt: TGTGCCAGCAGCAGAACAGGGGATCAGCCCCAGCATTTT

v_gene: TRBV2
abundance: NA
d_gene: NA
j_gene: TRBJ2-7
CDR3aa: CASSEGQGFHEQYF
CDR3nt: TGTGCCAGCAGTGAAGGGCAGGGTTTCCACGAGCAGTACTTC

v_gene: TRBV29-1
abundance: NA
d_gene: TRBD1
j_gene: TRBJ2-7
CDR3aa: CSAATGGRDEQYF
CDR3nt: TGCAGCGCAGCCACAGGGGGCCGGGACGAGCAGTACTTC

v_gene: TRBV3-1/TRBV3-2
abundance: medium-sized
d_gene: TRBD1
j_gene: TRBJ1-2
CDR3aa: CASSHPGQGGYTF
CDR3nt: TGTGCCAGCAGCCACCCCGGACAGGGCGGCTACACCTTC

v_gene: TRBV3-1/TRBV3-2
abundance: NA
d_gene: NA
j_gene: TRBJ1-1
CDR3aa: CASSQRGSSEAFF
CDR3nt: TGTGCCAGCAGCCAACGGGGCTCATCTGAAGCTTTCTTT

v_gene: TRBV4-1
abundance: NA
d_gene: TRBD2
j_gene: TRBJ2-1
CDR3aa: CASSQVGLANNEQFF
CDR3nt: TGCGCCAGCAGCCAAGTGGGACTAGCGAACAATGAGCAGTTCTTC

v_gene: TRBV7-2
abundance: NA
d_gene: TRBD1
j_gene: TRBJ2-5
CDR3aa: CASSWEGQGETQYF
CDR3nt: TGTGCCAGCAGCTGGGAAGGACAGGGCGAGACCCAGTACTTC

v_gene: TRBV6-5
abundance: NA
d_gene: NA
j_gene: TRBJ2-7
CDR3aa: CASSSQGSEQYF
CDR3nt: TGTGCCAGCAGTTCGCAGGGCTCCGAGCAGTACTTC

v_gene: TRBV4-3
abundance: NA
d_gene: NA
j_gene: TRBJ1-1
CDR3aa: CATSSRMNTEAFF
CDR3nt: TGCGCCACGTCTTCACGAATGAACACTGAAGCTTTCTTT

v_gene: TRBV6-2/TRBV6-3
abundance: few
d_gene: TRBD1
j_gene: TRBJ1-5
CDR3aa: CASSLTGVLGQPQHF
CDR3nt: TGTGCCAGCAGCCTCACAGGGGTGTTGGGACAGCCCCAGCATTTT

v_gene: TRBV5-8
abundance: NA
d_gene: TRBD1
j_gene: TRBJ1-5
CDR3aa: CASSDGTAYSNQPQHF
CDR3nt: TGTGCCAGCAGCGACGGGACAGCATATAGCAATCAGCCCCAGCATTTT

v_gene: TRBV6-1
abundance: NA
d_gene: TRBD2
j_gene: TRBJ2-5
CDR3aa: CASSEAGTRLQETQYF
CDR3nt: TGTGCCAGCAGTGAAGCGGGGACTAGACTTCAAGAGACCCAGTACTTC

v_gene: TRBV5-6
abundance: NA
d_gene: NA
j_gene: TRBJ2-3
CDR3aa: CASSLVFGGGTDTQYF
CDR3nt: TGTGCCAGCAGCTTGGTGTTCGGGGGAGGCACAGATACGCAGTATTTT

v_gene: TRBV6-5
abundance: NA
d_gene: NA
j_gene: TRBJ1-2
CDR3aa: CASSRGDNYGYTF
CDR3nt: TGTGCCAGCAGCCGGGGCGACAACTATGGCTACACCTTC

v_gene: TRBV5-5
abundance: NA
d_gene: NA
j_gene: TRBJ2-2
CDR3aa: CASSLEREYTGELFF
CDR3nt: TGTGCCAGCAGCTTGGAAAGGGAATACACCGGGGAGCTGTTTTTT

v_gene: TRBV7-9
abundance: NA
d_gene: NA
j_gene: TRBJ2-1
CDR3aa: CASSLDFGHNEQFF
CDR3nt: TGTGCCAGCAGCTTAGACTTCGGGCATAATGAGCAGTTCTTC

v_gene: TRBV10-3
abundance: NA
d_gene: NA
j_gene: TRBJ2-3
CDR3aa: CAISESNLNLGTDTQYF
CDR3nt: TGTGCCATCAGTGAGTCGAACCTTAACCTCGGCACAGATACGCAGTATTTT

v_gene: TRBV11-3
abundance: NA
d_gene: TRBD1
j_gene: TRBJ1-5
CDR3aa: CASSLGPGQTNQPQHF
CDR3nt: TGTGCCAGCAGCTTAGGTCCGGGACAGACAAATCAGCCCCAGCATTTT

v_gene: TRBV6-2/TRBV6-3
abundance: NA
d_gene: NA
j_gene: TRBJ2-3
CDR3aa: CASSYQGEETDTQYF
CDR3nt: TGTGCCAGCAGTTACCAGGGAGAAGAGACAGATACGCAGTATTTT

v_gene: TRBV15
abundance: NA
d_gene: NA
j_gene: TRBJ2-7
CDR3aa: CATSPKLDSSYEQYF
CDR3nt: TGTGCCACCAGCCCAAAGTTGGACAGCTCCTACGAGCAGTACTTC